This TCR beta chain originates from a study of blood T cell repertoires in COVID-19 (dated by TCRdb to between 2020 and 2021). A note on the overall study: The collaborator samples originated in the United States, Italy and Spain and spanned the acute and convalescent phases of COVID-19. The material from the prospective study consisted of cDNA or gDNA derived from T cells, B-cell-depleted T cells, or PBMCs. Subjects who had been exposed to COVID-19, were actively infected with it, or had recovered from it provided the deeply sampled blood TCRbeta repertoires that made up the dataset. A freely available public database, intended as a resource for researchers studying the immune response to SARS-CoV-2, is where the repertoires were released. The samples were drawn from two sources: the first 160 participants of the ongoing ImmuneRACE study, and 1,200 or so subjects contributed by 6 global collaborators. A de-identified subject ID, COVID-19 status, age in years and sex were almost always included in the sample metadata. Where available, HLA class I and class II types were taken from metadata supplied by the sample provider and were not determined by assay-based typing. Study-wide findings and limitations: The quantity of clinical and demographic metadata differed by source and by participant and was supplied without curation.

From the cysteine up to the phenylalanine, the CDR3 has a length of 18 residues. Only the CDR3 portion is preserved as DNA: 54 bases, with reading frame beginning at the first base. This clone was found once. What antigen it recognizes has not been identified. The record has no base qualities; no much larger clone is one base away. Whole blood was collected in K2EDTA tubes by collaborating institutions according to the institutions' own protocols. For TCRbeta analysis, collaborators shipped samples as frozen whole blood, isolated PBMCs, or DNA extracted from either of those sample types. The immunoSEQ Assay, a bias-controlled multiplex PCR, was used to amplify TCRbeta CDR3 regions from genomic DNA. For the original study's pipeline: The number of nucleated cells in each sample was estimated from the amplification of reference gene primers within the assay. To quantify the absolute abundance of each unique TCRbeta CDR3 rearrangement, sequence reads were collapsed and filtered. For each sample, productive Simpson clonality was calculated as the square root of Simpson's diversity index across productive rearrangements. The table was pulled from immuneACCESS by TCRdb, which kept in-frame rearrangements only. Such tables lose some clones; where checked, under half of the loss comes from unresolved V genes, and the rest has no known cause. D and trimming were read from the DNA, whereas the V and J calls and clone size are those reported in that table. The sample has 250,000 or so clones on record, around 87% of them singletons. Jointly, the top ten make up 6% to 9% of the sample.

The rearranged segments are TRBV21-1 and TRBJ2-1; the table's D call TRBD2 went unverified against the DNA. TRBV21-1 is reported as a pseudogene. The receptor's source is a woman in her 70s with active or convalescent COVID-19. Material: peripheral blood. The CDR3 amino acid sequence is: CASSRGLAGLPSYNEQFF. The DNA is TGTGCCAGCAGCAGGGGACTAGCGGGGCTGCCTTCCTACAATGAGCAGTTCTTC.